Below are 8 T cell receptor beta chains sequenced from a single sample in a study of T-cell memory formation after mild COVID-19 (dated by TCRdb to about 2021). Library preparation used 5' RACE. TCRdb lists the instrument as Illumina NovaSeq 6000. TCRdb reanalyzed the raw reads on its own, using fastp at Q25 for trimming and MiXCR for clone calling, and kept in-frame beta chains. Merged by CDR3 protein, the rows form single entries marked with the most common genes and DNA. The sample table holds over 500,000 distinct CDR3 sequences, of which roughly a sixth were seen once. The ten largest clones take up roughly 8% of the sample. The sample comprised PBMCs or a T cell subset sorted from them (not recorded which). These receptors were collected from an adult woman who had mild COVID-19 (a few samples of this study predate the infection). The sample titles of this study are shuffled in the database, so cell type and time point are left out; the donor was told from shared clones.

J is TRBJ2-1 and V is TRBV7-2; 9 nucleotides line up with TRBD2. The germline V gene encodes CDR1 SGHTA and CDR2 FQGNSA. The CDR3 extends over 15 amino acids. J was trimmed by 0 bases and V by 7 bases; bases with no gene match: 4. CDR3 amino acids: CASILAGLSYNEQFF. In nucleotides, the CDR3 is TGTGCCAGCATCCTAGCGGGACTCTCCTACAATGAGCAGTTCTTC.

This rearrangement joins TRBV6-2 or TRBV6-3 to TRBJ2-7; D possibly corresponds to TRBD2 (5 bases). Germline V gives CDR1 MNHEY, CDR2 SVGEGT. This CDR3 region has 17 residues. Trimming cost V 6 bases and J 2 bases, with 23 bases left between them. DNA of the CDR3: TGTGCCAGCAGACCATGGGGAAGAGGGCGGTACCCCTACGAGCAGTACTTC. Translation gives CASRPWGRGRYPYEQYF.

CDR3: CASTRDSYEQYF. The CDR3 region has the DNA TGTGCCAGCACCAGGGACTCCTACGAGCAGTACTTC. The chain recombines TRBV7-9 with TRBJ2-7; possible D gene TRBD1, 5 bases. V was cut by 7 bases and J by 0 bases, with 7 bases left in between. The CDR3 is 12 residues long. Germline CDR1 reads SEHNR; CDR2 reads FQNEAQ (reference sequence).

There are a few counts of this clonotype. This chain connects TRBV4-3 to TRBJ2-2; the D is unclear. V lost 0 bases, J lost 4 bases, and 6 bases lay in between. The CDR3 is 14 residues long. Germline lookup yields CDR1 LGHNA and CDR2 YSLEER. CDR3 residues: CASSQEGSTGELFF. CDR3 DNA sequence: TGCGCCAGCAGCCAAGAAGGATCCACCGGGGAGCTGTTTTTT.

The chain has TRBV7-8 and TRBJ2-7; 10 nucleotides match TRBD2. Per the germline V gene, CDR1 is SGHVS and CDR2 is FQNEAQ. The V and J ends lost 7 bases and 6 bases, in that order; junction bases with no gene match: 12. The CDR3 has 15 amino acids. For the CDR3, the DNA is TGTGCCAGCACCCCCCCGAAGCGGGAGGGTAGCGAGCAGTACTTC. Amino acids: CASTPPKREGSEQYF.

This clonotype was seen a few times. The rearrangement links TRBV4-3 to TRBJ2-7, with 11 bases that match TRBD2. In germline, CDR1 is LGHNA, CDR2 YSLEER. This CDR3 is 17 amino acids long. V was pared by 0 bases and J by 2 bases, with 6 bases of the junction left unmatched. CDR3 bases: TGCGCCAGCAGCCAAGATAGAGGACTAGCGGGTCCCTACGAGCAGTACTTC. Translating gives CASSQDRGLAGPYEQYF.

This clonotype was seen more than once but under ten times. CDR3 in amino acids: CASSDIGTSVYEQYF. In DNA form, the CDR3 reads TGTGCCAGCAGTGATATCGGGACTAGCGTCTACGAGCAGTACTTC. This chain uses TRBV25-1 with TRBJ2-7, with 10 bases lining up with TRBD2. This CDR3 region has 15 residues. CDR1 is MGHDK, CDR2 SYGVNS, per germline. V lost 3 bases to trimming and J lost 3 bases; unmatched junction nucleotides: 5.

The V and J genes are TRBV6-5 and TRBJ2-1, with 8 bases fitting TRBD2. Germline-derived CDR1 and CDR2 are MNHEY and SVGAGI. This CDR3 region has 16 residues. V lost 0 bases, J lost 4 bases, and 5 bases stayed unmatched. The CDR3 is CASSYSAGGQYNEQFF. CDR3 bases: TGTGCCAGCAGTTACTCGGCGGGGGGTCAGTACAATGAGCAGTTCTTC.